This entry lists 25 T cell receptor beta chains sequenced from one sample in a study of T cell changes during pregnancy in multiple sclerosis. This table comes from immunoSEQ multiplex PCR, and its TCRdb copy is limited to in-frame clones, with some not included. This table holds 90,000 to 95,000 clones, 90% to 95% found once. The sequencing here drew on peripheral blood, taken in the first trimester of pregnancy. The receptors were sampled from a female donor with multiple sclerosis, enrolled in a pregnancy study.

The J gene is TRBJ2-7, the V gene TRBV9; 8 bases match TRBD1. Trimming at V came to 3 bases and at J to 5 bases, leaving 4 bases not matched to a gene. The CDR3 is 13 amino acids. The germline V gene has CDR1 SGDLS and CDR2 YYNGEE. The CDR3 reads CASSGWTGNEQYF. For the CDR3, the DNA is TGTGCCAGCAGCGGATGGACAGGGAACGAGCAGTACTTC.

This chain links TRBV5-1 with TRBJ1-2; D possibly corresponds to TRBD1 (5 bases). In germline, CDR1 is SGHRS, CDR2 YFSETQ. This CDR3 has 14 amino acids. Trimming removed 0 bases from V and 1 base from J, with 7 bases in between. The CDR3 is CASSLEGHNYGYTF. Here the CDR3 DNA reads TGCGCCAGCAGCTTGGAAGGACATAACTATGGCTACACCTTC.

V gene TRBV2 combines with J gene TRBJ1-5; 8 bases align to TRBD1. The CDR3 runs to 15 residues. The J segment lost 1 base and the V segment lost 8 bases, leaving 7 bases of the junction unmatched. Germline loops: CDR1 SNHLY, CDR2 FYNNEI. CDR3 nucleotide sequence: TGTGCCAGCGCCTTGACAGGGGCAAGCAATCAGCCCCAGCATTTT. This translates into CASALTGASNQPQHF.

The chain joins TRBV10-1 to TRBJ1-4; D uncertain. This CDR3 region has 12 residues. The germline CDR1 and CDR2 sequences are WNHNN and SYGVQD (reference sequence). V was trimmed by 8 bases and J by 8 bases, leaving 12 bases between them. For the CDR3, the DNA is TGCGCCAGCGGTTCGGTAGTGGAAAAACTGTTTTTT. Residues: CASGSVVEKLFF.

The V gene is TRBV2, the J gene TRBJ1-6, with TRBD1 matching 10 bases. Looked up from germline, CDR1 is SNHLY and CDR2 is FYNNEI. After removal of 3 bases from V and 7 bases from J, the junction contained 3 bases not matched to a gene. The CDR3 runs to 15 residues. CDR3: CASSEEGQGNSPLHF. For the CDR3, the DNA is TGTGCCAGCAGTGAGGAGGGACAGGGGAATTCACCCCTCCACTTT.

In this sample, this clone turned up a few times. The same CDR3 also results from other DNA sequences found in this sample. V gene TRBV30 combines with J gene TRBJ1-1, with D unclear. Germline loops: CDR1 GTSNPN, CDR2 SVGIG (reference sequence). V lost 0 bases, J lost 1 base, and 6 bases lay in between. The CDR3 contains 13 residues. The CDR3 sequence: CAWSVGGNTEAFF. The DNA of the CDR3 is TGTGCCTGGAGTGTAGGCGGGAACACTGAAGCTTTCTTT.

The chain links TRBV15 to TRBJ2-4, with a tentative D call TRBD1 (6 bases). CDR1 LNHNV and CDR2 YYDKDF come from the germline V gene (reference sequence). The CDR3 sequence is 19 residues long. Deletions cut 0 bases from V and 5 bases from J, with 23 bases between. The DNA of the CDR3 is TGTGCCACCAGCAGAGATGATAGACAGGACCTCATCGGGGAAAACATTCAGTACTTC. Protein sequence: CATSRDDRQDLIGENIQYF. Based on the CDR3 plus reference TRBV15 and TRBJ2-4, the full variable domain is DAMVIQNPRYQVTQFGKPVTLSCSQTLNHNVMYWYQQKSSQAPKLLFHYYDKDFNNEADTPDNFQSRRPNTSFCFLDIRSPGLGDTAMYLCATSRDDRQDLIGENIQYFGAGTRLSVL.

The rearrangement links TRBV4-2 to TRBJ2-2; 7 nucleotides line up with TRBD1. The CDR3 extends over 15 amino acids. Germline loops: CDR1 LGHNA, CDR2 YNFKEQ. J lost 7 bases, V lost 1 base, and 6 bases had no gene match. In nucleotides, the CDR3 is TGTGCCAGCAGCCAAGTAGAGGGGGCTGGCGGGGAGCTGTTTTTT. Translating gives CASSQVEGAGGELFF.

V and J are TRBV19 and TRBJ1-5; 9 bases map to TRBD1. The junction had 14 bases not matched to a gene; V was cut back by 8 bases and J by 6 bases. The CDR3 contains 16 residues. Germline V lookup: CDR1 LNHDA, CDR2 SQIVND (reference sequence). The chain's CDR3 is CASSGLVGQGFQPQHF. The CDR3 DNA is TGTGCCAGTTCAGGGCTAGTGGGACAGGGATTTCAGCCCCAGCATTTT.

This rearrangement joins TRBV9 to TRBJ1-5; D might be TRBD1 (6 bases). The CDR3 totals 14 residues. CDR1 and CDR2 (germline): SGDLS, YYNGEE. V was pared by 4 bases and J by 4 bases, with 12 bases between. The CDR3 loop is CASSPRDTNQPQHF. The CDR3 DNA reads TGTGCCAGCAGCCCCCGGGACACAAATCAGCCCCAGCATTTT.

The V call is TRBV6-1, the J call TRBJ2-6; 7 bases align to TRBD1. This CDR3 contains 15 residues. Germline-derived CDR1 and CDR2 are MNHNS and SASEGT. Germline trimming cut 5 bases from V and 2 bases from J; bases unmatched to any gene: 3. Here the CDR3 reads CASSSTGAGANVLTF. CDR3 DNA sequence: TGTGCCAGCAGTTCCACAGGGGCTGGGGCCAACGTCCTGACTTTC.

J is TRBJ1-6 and V is TRBV29-1; D uncertain. Germline loops: CDR1 SQVTM, CDR2 ANQGSEA. The V and J ends lost 4 bases and 0 bases respectively, with 4 bases between them. CDR3 length: 13 residues. CDR3: CSVGSSYNSPLHF. The CDR3 coding sequence is TGCAGCGTTGGGAGCTCCTATAATTCACCCCTCCACTTT.

The chain employs TRBV2 and TRBJ2-3, with 10 positions matching TRBD2. The V segment lost 1 base and the J segment 0 bases; nucleotides outside the gene matches: 13. The CDR3 is made up of 20 amino acids. Per germline, CDR1 SNHLY and CDR2 FYNNEI. The CDR3 region has the DNA TGTGCCAGCAGTGAAGAGGTAGCGGGGGGAGTAATTCTTAGCACAGATACGCAGTATTTT. The encoded protein is CASSEEVAGGVILSTDTQYF.

This sequence joins TRBV5-8 and TRBJ1-3; 7 nucleotides line up with TRBD1. The CDR3 contains 15 residues. With 9 bases clipped from V and 0 bases from J, the junction kept 9 bases outside the gene matches. The germline CDR1 and CDR2 sequences are SGHTS and YDEGEE. The CDR3 sequence: CAIIDRDDSGNTIYF. As DNA, the CDR3 is TGTGCCATCATTGACAGGGACGACTCTGGAAACACCATATATTTT. Drawing the rest from reference TRBV5-8 and TRBJ1-3, the complete variable domain is EAGVTQSPTHLIKTRGQQATLRCSPISGHTSVYWYQQALGLGLQFLLWYDEGEERNRGNFPPRFSGRQFPNYSSELNVNALELEDSALYLCAIIDRDDSGNTIYFGEGSWLTVV.

The chain is built from TRBV6-5 and TRBJ2-3, with D possibly being TRBD2 (7 bases). Germline CDR1 reads MNHEY; CDR2 reads SVGAGI. The CDR3 length is 12 residues. V shed 5 bases and J shed 5 bases, with 8 bases lying between them. The CDR3 DNA reads TGTGCCAGCAGTAGGGGGGGAGATACGCAGTATTTT. Its protein product is CASSRGGDTQYF.

The V gene is TRBV5-1, the J gene TRBJ1-1; D unclear. This CDR3 spans 13 amino acids. Per germline, CDR1 SGHRS and CDR2 YFSETQ. V lost 1 base and J 5 bases, leaving 9 bases between the germline ends. CDR3 residues: CASSLWAETEAFF. In DNA form, the CDR3 reads TGCGCCAGCAGCTTGTGGGCAGAAACTGAAGCTTTCTTT.

The rearrangement links TRBV10-3 to TRBJ1-6; a possible D gene is TRBD1 (5 bases). This CDR3 is 15 amino acids long. V lost 5 bases and J 0 bases, leaving 8 bases between the germline ends. Germline loops: CDR1 ENHRY, CDR2 SYGVKD. The CDR3 DNA reads TGTGCCATCAGTACAGGAAGCTCCTATAATTCACCCCTCCACTTT. Protein sequence: CAISTGSSYNSPLHF.

This rearrangement joins TRBV7-6 to TRBJ1-5; the D is unclear. Germline-derived CDR1 and CDR2 are SGHVS and FNYEAQ. Trimming shortened V by 1 base and J by 2 bases, and 6 bases separated the two germline ends. This CDR3 is 14 amino acids long. The chain's CDR3 is CASSLGEGNQPQHF. CDR3 DNA sequence: TGTGCCAGCAGCTTAGGTGAGGGCAATCAGCCCCAGCATTTT.

This chain links TRBV5-1 with TRBJ1-2, with D tentatively TRBD1 (6 bases). CDR3 length: 15 residues. The germline V gene encodes CDR1 SGHRS and CDR2 YFSETQ. V was trimmed by 3 bases and J by 4 bases, leaving 16 bases between them. The CDR3 is CASSSSGEGSYGYTF. The CDR3 DNA follows: TGCGCCAGCAGCTCGTCAGGGGAAGGTAGCTATGGCTACACCTTC.

The V gene is TRBV4-2, the J gene TRBJ2-3; 7 positions match TRBD2. V lost 0 bases, J lost 1 base, and 4 bases stayed unmatched. CDR1 is LGHNA, CDR2 YNFKEQ, per germline. This CDR3 is 16 amino acids long. The CDR3: CASSQDLGGGTDTQYF. CDR3 DNA sequence: TGTGCCAGCAGCCAAGATTTGGGGGGGGGCACAGATACGCAGTATTTT.

The V and J genes are TRBV30 and TRBJ1-2, with TRBD1 as a possible D gene (6 bases). The CDR3 runs 12 residues. From germline, CDR1 is GTSNPN and CDR2 SVGIG (reference sequence). V gave up 5 bases and J gave up 4 bases, with 11 bases separating them. CDR3 DNA sequence: TGTGCCTGGGGCACAGGGACCTATGGCTACACCTTC. It codes for CAWGTGTYGYTF.

This clone was seen just once. The chain employs TRBV11-2 and TRBJ1-6; D is possibly TRBD1 (6 bases). Germline V gene sequence: CDR1 SGHAT, CDR2 FQNNGV. Between the trimmed V and J ends, which lost 1 base and 4 bases, there was a span of 17 bases. This CDR3 comprises 18 residues. The CDR3 here is CASSLVLRTAVYNSPLHF. CDR3 nucleotide sequence: TGTGCCAGCAGCTTAGTTTTAAGGACAGCCGTTTATAATTCACCCCTCCACTTT.

The chain recombines TRBV13 with TRBJ2-1, with D possibly being TRBD2 (6 bases). Trimming left V 6 bases short and J 10 bases short, with 22 bases between. This CDR3 contains 15 residues. Germline CDR1 reads PRHDT; CDR2 reads FYEKMQ (reference sequence). The CDR3 DNA is TGTGCCAGCAGTAGCGGATCCTCACTAAATAGGGAGCAGTTCTTC. Translation: CASSSGSSLNREQFF.

The sample holds one count of this clone. This chain connects TRBV6-1 to TRBJ2-1, with a weak D call TRBD2 (6 bases). The germline CDR1 and CDR2 sequences are MNHNS and SASEGT. The CDR3 extends over 14 amino acids. V was cut by 7 bases and J by 6 bases, with 16 bases left in between. The DNA for the CDR3 is TGTGCCAGCACCCTAGCGCCTTACACCAATGAGCAGTTCTTC. Translation: CASTLAPYTNEQFF.

The genes are TRBV13 and TRBJ2-5; D gene uncertain. In germline, CDR1 is PRHDT, CDR2 FYEKMQ (reference sequence). The CDR3 consists of 11 residues. Deletions cut 5 bases from V and 5 bases from J, with 6 bases between. The CDR3, as DNA: TGTGCCAGCAGCCCTGGCGAGACCCAGTACTTC. Translated, it gives CASSPGETQYF.